The rows below give T cell receptor beta chains drawn from one sample of a study of T cell changes during pregnancy in multiple sclerosis. Libraries were prepared by immunoSEQ multiplex PCR; TCRdb keeps only in-frame clonotypes and omits some of them. The sample consists of about 110,000 clones, around 90% of them appearing once. Sequencing used peripheral blood, obtained before pregnancy. These receptors all come from a female donor with multiple sclerosis, enrolled in a pregnancy study. Both conserved end residues are part of each CDR3. A D gene is named only where the DNA matches it firmly. A row's size may be missing; if present it is once, few, many or a size class.

j_call,d_call,clone_size,v_call,cdr3_nt,cdr3_aa
TRBJ2-5,-,-,TRBV11-3,TGTGCCAGCAGACAGGGAAGGACGGAGACCCAGTACTTC,CASRQGRTETQYF
TRBJ1-2,-,once,TRBV9,TGTGCCAGCAGCGTAGGACGGGGGGGCGAAGGCTATGGCTACACCTTC,CASSVGRGGEGYGYTF
TRBJ2-1,TRBD1,-,TRBV9,TGTGCCAGCAGCACAGGGGGCTCCTACAATGAGCAGTTCTTC,CASSTGGSYNEQFF
TRBJ2-4,TRBD2,-,TRBV14,TGTGCCAGCAGCCAGGCGGGAGGAGGAAACATTCAGTACTTC,CASSQAGGGNIQYF
TRBJ1-1,TRBD1,-,TRBV5-1,TGCGCCAGCAACAGGGGGACGAACACTGAAGCTTTCTTT,CASNRGTNTEAFF
TRBJ1-1,TRBD1,-,TRBV2,TGTGCCAGCAGTGCGGCAGGGGGCGCGGTATTTGGTTTCTTT,CASSAAGGAVFGFF
TRBJ2-7,TRBD2,-,TRBV9,TGTGCCAGCAGCGTAGCGGCTAGCGGGAGCTACGAGCAGTACTTC,CASSVAASGSYEQYF
TRBJ2-7,TRBD2,few,TRBV7-2,TGTGCCAGCAGCTCTACTCCCGGGACTACCTACGAGCAGTACTTC,CASSSTPGTTYEQYF
TRBJ2-5,TRBD2,-,TRBV6-1,TGTGCCAGCAGTGAAACTAGCGGGGGCCAAGAGACCCAGTACTTC,CASSETSGGQETQYF
TRBJ2-4,-,once,TRBV10-3,TGTGCCATCAGTGAATCAGGGGCTGACAAAAACATTCAGTACTTC,CAISESGADKNIQYF
TRBJ1-1,-,-,TRBV5-1,TGCGCCAGCAGCCCCCGACAGTATAAGGTGAACACTGAAGCTTTCTTT,CASSPRQYKVNTEAFF
TRBJ2-3,TRBD2,-,TRBV7-9,TGTGCCAGCAGCTCAGAGCGGGGGACAGATACGCAGTATTTT,CASSSERGTDTQYF
TRBJ1-1,-,-,TRBV11-3,TGTGCCAGCAGCTTACGGGGGTACGACACTGAAGCTTTCTTT,CASSLRGYDTEAFF
TRBJ2-1,-,-,TRBV9,TGTGCCAGCAGCGTAGGTACAGCATCCCCACCGGAGTTCTTC,CASSVGTASPPEFF